The clone carrying this T cell receptor beta chain occurred a few times. Its antigen is currently unknown. These data come from a study of PD-L1 blockade in urothelial cancer. Study results and caveats: Better survival was forecast by a pretreatment blood TCR clonality below the median.

Per-patient samples, pretreatment and on-treatment, numbered 1 to 8. Assay: immunoSEQ multiplex PCR; the TCRdb copy retains only in-frame clones and omits some. The repertoire has 25,000 to 35,000 clones, more than 75% of them found once; the top ten carry roughly 1.9%. V lost 6 bases, J lost 4 bases, and 12 bases lay in between. The CDR3 runs to 13 residues. Looked up from germline, CDR1 is ENHRY and CDR2 is SYGVKD. This receptor was obtained from a man aged 50 or older with urothelial cancer. The chain has TRBV10-3 and TRBJ1-2; a possible D gene is TRBD1 (6 bases). The sequences come from PBMCs, collected around atezolizumab (anti-PD-L1) treatment. CDR3 nucleotides: TGTGCCATCAGGGGGACACCCGGCTATGGCTACACCTTC. This translates into CAIRGTPGYGYTF.